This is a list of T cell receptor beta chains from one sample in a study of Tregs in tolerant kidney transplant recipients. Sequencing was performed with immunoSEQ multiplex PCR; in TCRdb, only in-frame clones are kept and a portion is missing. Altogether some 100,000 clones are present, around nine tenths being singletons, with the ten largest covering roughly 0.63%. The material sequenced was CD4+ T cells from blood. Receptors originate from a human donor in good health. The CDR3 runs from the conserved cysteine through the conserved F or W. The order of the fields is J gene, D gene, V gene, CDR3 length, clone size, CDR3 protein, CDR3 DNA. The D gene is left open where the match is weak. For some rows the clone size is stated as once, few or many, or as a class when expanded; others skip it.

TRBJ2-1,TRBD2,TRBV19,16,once,CASSIVTSGRSNEQFF,TGTGCCAGTAGTATAGTCACTAGCGGGAGAAGCAATGAGCAGTTCTTC
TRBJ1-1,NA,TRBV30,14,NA,CAWRVGNLNTEAFF,TGTGCCTGGAGAGTGGGGAACCTGAACACTGAAGCTTTCTTT
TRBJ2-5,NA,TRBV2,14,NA,CASSEWGLQETQYF,TGTGCCAGCAGTGAATGGGGACTTCAAGAGACCCAGTACTTC
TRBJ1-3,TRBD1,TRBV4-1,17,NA,CASSQASLGTAGNTIYF,TGCGCCAGCAGCCAAGCTAGCCTAGGGACAGCCGGAAACACCATATATTTT
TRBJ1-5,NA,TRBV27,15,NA,CASSLSGQGRQPQHF,TGTGCCAGCAGTTTGAGCGGGCAGGGCCGGCAGCCCCAGCATTTT
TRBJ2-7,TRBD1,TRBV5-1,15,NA,CASGLLTGGSYEQYF,TGCGCCAGCGGCCTTTTGACAGGGGGCTCCTACGAGCAGTACTTC
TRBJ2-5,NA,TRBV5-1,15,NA,CASRQETGSQETQYF,TGCGCCAGCAGACAGGAAACCGGCAGCCAAGAGACCCAGTACTTC
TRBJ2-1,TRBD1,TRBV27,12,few,CASSTRGQEQFF,TGTGCCAGCAGTACCCGGGGACAGGAGCAGTTCTTC
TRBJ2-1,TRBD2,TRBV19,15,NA,CASSQGLAGWDEQFF,TGTGCCAGTAGTCAGGGACTAGCGGGATGGGATGAGCAGTTCTTC
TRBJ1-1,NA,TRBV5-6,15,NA,CASSFNRVRNTEAFF,TGTGCCAGCAGCTTTAACAGGGTTAGGAACACTGAAGCTTTCTTT
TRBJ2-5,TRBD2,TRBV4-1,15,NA,CASSLGTSGKETQYF,TGCGCCAGCAGCCTCGGGACTAGCGGAAAAGAGACCCAGTACTTC
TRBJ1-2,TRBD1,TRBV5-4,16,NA,CASSLGAGTGDYGYTF,TGTGCCAGCAGCTTGGGGGCCGGGACAGGGGACTATGGCTACACCTTC
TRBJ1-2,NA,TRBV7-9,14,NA,CASSLPGIDHGYTF,TGTGCCAGCAGCTTACCAGGGATCGACCATGGCTACACCTTC
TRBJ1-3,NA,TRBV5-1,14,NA,CASSLVQGGNTIYF,TGCGCCAGCAGCTTGGTACAAGGTGGAAACACCATATATTTT
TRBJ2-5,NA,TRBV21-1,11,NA,CASIHGSTPYF,TGTGCCAGCATCCACGGGTCTACACCGTACTTC
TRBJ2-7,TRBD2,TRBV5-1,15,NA,CASSLEGDGRYEQYF,TGCGCCAGCAGCTTGGAAGGGGACGGGAGGTACGAGCAGTACTTC
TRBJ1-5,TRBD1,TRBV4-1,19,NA,CASSQDPGQGALRNQPQHF,TGCGCCAGCAGCCAGGACCCGGGACAGGGGGCGCTTCGCAATCAGCCCCAGCATTTT
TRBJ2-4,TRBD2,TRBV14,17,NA,CASSQLGLAGGKNIQYF,TGTGCCAGCAGCCAACTTGGACTAGCGGGAGGTAAAAACATTCAGTACTTC
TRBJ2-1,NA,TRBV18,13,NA,CASSRSGDNEQFF,TGTGCCAGCTCCCGTTCGGGTGACAATGAGCAGTTCTTC
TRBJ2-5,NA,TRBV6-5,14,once,CASSPGLIQETQYF,TGTGCCAGCAGCCCTGGACTGATCCAAGAGACCCAGTACTTC
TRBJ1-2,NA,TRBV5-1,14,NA,CASSRDPGDYGYTF,TGCGCCAGCAGCCGAGACCCAGGGGACTATGGCTACACCTTC
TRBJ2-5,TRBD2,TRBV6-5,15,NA,CASSYSPSGGKTQYF,TGTGCCAGCAGTTACTCGCCTAGCGGGGGAAAGACCCAGTACTTC
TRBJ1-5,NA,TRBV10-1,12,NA,CASSDSNQPQHF,TGCGCCAGCAGTGATAGCAATCAGCCCCAGCATTTT
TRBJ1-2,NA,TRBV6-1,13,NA,CASTHGTVYGYTF,TGTGCCAGCACCCACGGGACGGTCTATGGCTACACCTTC
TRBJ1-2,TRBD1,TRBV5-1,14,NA,CASSLEGQGQGYTF,TGCGCCAGCAGCTTGGAGGGACAGGGACAAGGCTACACCTTC
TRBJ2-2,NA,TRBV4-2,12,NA,CASSQDTGELFF,TGTGCCAGCAGCCAGGACACCGGGGAGCTGTTTTTT
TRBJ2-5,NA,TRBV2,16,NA,CASLGLLDRGGETQYF,TGTGCCAGCCTGGGCCTCCTTGACAGGGGAGGGGAGACCCAGTACTTC
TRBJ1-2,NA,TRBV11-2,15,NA,CASSQRGGAGYGYTF,TGTGCCAGCAGCCAAAGGGGGGGCGCTGGCTATGGCTACACCTTC
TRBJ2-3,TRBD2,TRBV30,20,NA,CAWSQRGLAVLLRGTDTQYF,TGTGCCTGGAGTCAAAGAGGACTAGCGGTTCTTCTCAGGGGCACAGATACGCAGTATTTT
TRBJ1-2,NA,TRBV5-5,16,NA,CASSLEPAGINYGYTF,TGTGCCAGCAGCTTGGAACCGGCAGGGATTAACTATGGCTACACCTTC
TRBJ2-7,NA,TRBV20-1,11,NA,CSAGLYIEQYF,TGCAGTGCTGGACTCTATATAGAGCAGTACTTC
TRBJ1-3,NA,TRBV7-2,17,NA,CASSFGVPNYSGNTIYF,TGTGCCAGCAGCTTTGGGGTCCCGAATTACTCTGGAAACACCATATATTTT
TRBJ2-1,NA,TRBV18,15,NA,CASSLYQGRRNEQFF,TGTGCCAGCTCACTTTATCAGGGGAGACGCAATGAGCAGTTCTTC
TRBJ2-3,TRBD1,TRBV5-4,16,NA,CASSLGTGGRGDTQYF,TGTGCCAGCAGCTTGGGGACAGGGGGCCGGGGAGATACGCAGTATTTT
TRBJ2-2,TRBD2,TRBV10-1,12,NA,CASSSGTSSLFF,TGCGCCAGCAGCTCCGGGACTAGTTCGTTGTTTTTT
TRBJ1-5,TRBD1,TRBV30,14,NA,CAWSATGQRQPQHF,TGTGCCTGGAGCGCGACAGGGCAGCGGCAGCCCCAGCATTTT
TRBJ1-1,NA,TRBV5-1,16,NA,CASSLPGRGRDTEAFF,TGCGCCAGCAGCTTGCCTGGGAGAGGTCGGGACACTGAAGCTTTCTTT
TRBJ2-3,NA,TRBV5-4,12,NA,CASSLSIDTQYF,TGTGCCAGCAGCTTGTCGATAGATACGCAGTATTTT
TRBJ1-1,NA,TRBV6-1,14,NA,CASSELTGYTEAFF,TGTGCCAGCAGTGAATTAACAGGGTACACTGAAGCTTTCTTT
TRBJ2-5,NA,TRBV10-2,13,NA,CASSSGARGTQYF,TGCGCCAGCAGCTCCGGGGCGCGAGGGACCCAGTACTTC
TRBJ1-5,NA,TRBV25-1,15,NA,CASSEFRVSNQPQHF,TGTGCCAGCAGTGAATTCAGGGTTAGCAATCAGCCCCAGCATTTT
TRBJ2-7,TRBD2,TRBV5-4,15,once,CASSSGTSGNYEQYF,TGTGCCAGCAGCTCCGGGACTAGCGGGAACTACGAGCAGTACTTC
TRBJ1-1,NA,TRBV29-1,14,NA,CSDYSGHLNTEAFF,TGCAGCGACTACTCAGGACACCTGAACACTGAAGCTTTCTTT
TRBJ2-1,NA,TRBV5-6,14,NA,CASSLFGSQNEQFF,TGTGCCAGCAGCTTGTTCGGGAGTCAAAATGAGCAGTTCTTC
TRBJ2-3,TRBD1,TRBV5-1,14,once,CASSMGQGTDTQYF,TGCGCCAGCAGCATGGGACAGGGGACAGATACGCAGTATTTT
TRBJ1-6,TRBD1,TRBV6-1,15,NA,CASSESRDRITPLHF,TGTGCCAGCAGTGAATCAAGGGACAGAATCACACCCCTCCACTTT
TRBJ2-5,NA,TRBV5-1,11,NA,CASSLQETQYF,TGCGCCAGCAGCTTGCAAGAGACCCAGTACTTC